This entry describes one T cell receptor beta chain. PCR was performed using 60 Vbeta and 13 Jbeta primers. Libraries were prepared by immunoSEQ multiplex PCR; TCRdb keeps only in-frame clonotypes and omits some of them. The data contain about 150,000 clones, roughly four fifths of them singletons. This specimen belongs to a study of cytomegalovirus exposure and HLA in healthy donors. Germline V lookup: CDR1 LNHDA, CDR2 SQIVND (reference sequence). The CDR3 is 13 residues long. The specimen sequenced was PBMCs. This chain links TRBV19 with TRBJ2-5; D is uncertain. The end of the DNA fits TRBJ2-7 better, so the J call may be wrong. This receptor was taken from a man younger than 35 in good health and CMV-seronegative. CDR3 in DNA: TGTGCCAGTAGTACGGGTTACTCCTACGAGCAGTACTTC. Amino acid sequence: CASSTGYSYEQYF.